The T cell receptor beta chain under discussion was sequenced for a study of blood T cell repertoires in COVID-19. Study background: Sites in the United States, Italy and Spain provided acute and convalescent COVID-19 samples. In each case, the material was cDNA or gDNA derived from T cells, B-cell-depleted T cells, or PBMCs.

The CDR3 spans 15 residues. Between the trimmed V and J ends, which lost 2 bases and 7 bases, there was a span of 12 bases. Per germline, CDR1 SGHTA and CDR2 FQGNSA. How the authors handled the data: The assay estimated nucleated cells by amplifying reference gene primers. Libraries were prepared by immunoSEQ multiplex PCR; TCRdb keeps only in-frame clonotypes and omits some of them. The DNA gave D and trimming, while V, J and clone size come from that table. The repertoire holds about 220,000 clones, with roughly 87% as singletons. The chain is built from TRBV7-2 and TRBJ1-6, with D perhaps TRBD1 (5 bases). This TCR was recovered from a middle-aged man with active or convalescent COVID-19. The sequenced sample was peripheral blood. The chain's CDR3 is CASSLFQAGNSPLHF. In DNA, the CDR3 is TGTGCCAGCAGCTTATTTCAGGCAGGGAATTCACCCCTCCACTTT.